This T cell receptor (beta chain) emerged from a study of T cell changes during pregnancy in multiple sclerosis. Produced via immunoSEQ multiplex PCR; TCRdb's table is partial and in-frame only. The profile covers more than 60,000 clones, with 91% appearing a single time and 0.29% taken by the ten largest. CDR3 length equals 14 residues. V dropped 5 bases and J dropped 3 bases, with 14 bases sitting between them. CDR1 is LNHDA, CDR2 SQIVND, per germline (reference sequence). The source was CD4+ T cells from peripheral blood mononuclear cells, collected in the third trimester of pregnancy. This chain connects TRBV19 to TRBJ2-7, with D possibly being TRBD1 (5 bases). The TCR sequence derives from a female donor in good health, enrolled as a control in a pregnancy study. Here the CDR3 DNA reads TGTGCCAGTAGTGTACAGGCAGAAGGCTACGAGCAGTACTTC. This gives the protein CASSVQAEGYEQYF.